These T cell receptor beta chains were read from a single sample in a study of T cell responses to AZD1222 COVID-19 vaccine. The data were produced by immunoSEQ multiplex PCR, yet TCRdb's version contains in-frame clones alone and is incomplete. The repertoire has 90,000 to 120,000 clones, 90% to 95% of them found once; the top ten carry approximately 2.2%. Sequenced material: peripheral blood, taken on day 0 of AZD1222 vaccination. These receptors were obtained from an adult in good health. CDR3s leave out the opening cysteine and the closing phenylalanine or tryptophan.

j_call | v_call | cdr3_aa
TRBJ2-1 | TRBV7-7 | ASSHGTDAYNEQF
TRBJ2-2 | TRBV5-1 | ASSSTGNGGAGELF
TRBJ1-1 | TRBV7-2 | ASSLDRDTEAF
TRBJ1-1 | TRBV2 | ASTEGGAQNTEAF
TRBJ2-1 | TRBV4-2 | ASSPPGGSVSSYNEQF
TRBJ1-3 | TRBV7-2 | ASSPTGGNTIY
TRBJ1-2 | TRBV10-3 | ATTEGSKYGYT
TRBJ2-1 | TRBV19 | ASSDPGGVKDEQF
TRBJ1-6 | TRBV7-8 | ASSADRGNSPLH
TRBJ1-5 | TRBV6-5 | ASSYGLNQPQH
TRBJ2-7 | TRBV4-2 | ASSQRVGATYEQY
TRBJ2-7 | TRBV9 | ASSVGWEGLEQY
TRBJ2-5 | TRBV11-2 | ASSLVTSGGQETQY
TRBJ1-6 | TRBV4-3 | ASSPTTGQSPLH
TRBJ1-2 | TRBV7-9 | ASSQGQGRHYGYT
TRBJ1-2 | TRBV19 | ASHPRGRGYGYT
TRBJ1-6 | TRBV4-1 | ASSQGVLRRDSPLH
TRBJ2-3 | TRBV5-1 | ASSLRLAGALHTDTQY
TRBJ1-3 | TRBV6-1 | ASSEAQDIRVNTIY
TRBJ2-5 | TRBV6-5 | ASGELAGMVETQY
TRBJ2-5 | TRBV14 | ASSQEVRRTGARETQY
TRBJ2-3 | TRBV15 | ATRDGVETDTQY
TRBJ2-1 | TRBV7-8 | ASSLADSGVYNEQF
TRBJ2-1 | TRBV27 | ASSRTGGRDEQF
TRBJ2-6 | TRBV25-1 | ASSETNLISGANVLT
TRBJ1-5 | TRBV10-3 | ANPRAGNQPQH
TRBJ1-1 | TRBV7-9 | ASSIAGGGTEAF
TRBJ1-1 | TRBV6-2/TRBV6-3 | ASSYFENTEAF
TRBJ2-1 | TRBV7-3 | ASSQEASSNEQF
TRBJ2-3 | TRBV13 | ASSFRTNTQY
TRBJ1-1 | TRBV10-3 | AISTAMNTEAF
TRBJ2-7 | TRBV19 | ASTGTGGHEQY
TRBJ2-5 | TRBV11-3 | ASSLGAAQETQY
TRBJ1-3 | TRBV5-6 | ASSPRNGRGNTIY
TRBJ1-2 | TRBV19 | ASSGDPQKAYGYT
TRBJ2-5 | TRBV5-4 | ASSLDRTQETQY
TRBJ2-5 | TRBV19 | ASSGRTSSPGKTQY
TRBJ2-1 | TRBV27 | ASSLDRGAYNEQF
TRBJ1-4 | TRBV7-9 | ASSAQGANEKLF
TRBJ1-4 | TRBV6-2/TRBV6-3 | ASSSGATNEKLF
TRBJ1-2 | TRBV6-5 | ASSYGGVGYT
TRBJ2-1 | TRBV7-9 | ASSLAGTGVWNEQF
TRBJ2-1 | TRBV7-3 | ASSLSGLDNNEQF
TRBJ1-3 | TRBV9 | ASSGAGTIGNTIY
TRBJ2-1 | TRBV3-1/TRBV3-2 | ASSQHPIGQGAYNEQF
TRBJ1-1 | TRBV6-5 | ASSYNRGVNTEAF